Shown below are 13 T cell receptor beta chains from a single sample sequenced in a study of blood T cell repertoires in COVID-19. Generated by immunoSEQ multiplex PCR, the TCRdb table keeps only in-frame clones and is missing some. This sample has approximately 64,000 clones, with 88% found just once. Sequenced: PBMCs or T cells enriched from blood (not recorded which). The receptor source for this set is a woman aged 40-49 years who had recovered from COVID-19.

The count of this clone is one. The J gene is TRBJ1-4, the V gene TRBV19; D perhaps matches TRBD1 (5 bases). Germline lookup yields CDR1 LNHDA and CDR2 SQIVND (reference sequence). The CDR3 sequence is 15 residues long. Deletions cut 0 bases from V and 4 bases from J, with 9 bases between. DNA of the CDR3: TGTGCCAGTAGTATAGATTCCCAGGGTAATGAAAAACTGTTTTTT. Its protein is CASSIDSQGNEKLFF.

V usage is TRBV5-8 and J usage is TRBJ2-7, with TRBD2 matching 8 bases. The CDR3 contains 14 residues. V lost 0 bases to trimming and J lost 5 bases; unmatched junction nucleotides: 4. CDR1 and CDR2 from the germline V gene are SGHTS and YDEGEE. CDR3 protein: CASSLGLAGHEQYF. The CDR3 nucleotides are TGTGCCAGCAGCTTGGGGCTAGCGGGCCACGAGCAGTACTTC.

The chain has TRBV24-1 and TRBJ2-7; TRBD2 matches 9 bases. CDR3 size: 13 residues. The V and J ends lost 8 bases and 6 bases, in that order; junction bases with no gene match: 7. Per the germline V gene, CDR1 is KGHDR and CDR2 is SFDVKD. The CDR3 DNA follows: TGTGCCACCAACTCCGGGACTAGCTCCGAGCAGTACTTC. As protein: CATNSGTSSEQYF.

The V call is TRBV11-3, the J call TRBJ1-4; 12 bases fit TRBD1. Germline V lookup: CDR1 SGHNT, CDR2 YENEEA. Trimming took 3 bases from V and 9 from J; bases not matched to a gene: 5. This CDR3 comprises 15 residues. The CDR3 nucleotides are TGTGCCAGCAGCTTCTCCGGGACAGGGGGCCAAAAACTGTTTTTT. This translates into CASSFSGTGGQKLFF. Using reference TRBV11-3 and TRBJ1-4 for the parts outside the CDR3, the full variable domain is EAGVVQSPRYKIIEKKQPVAFWCNPISGHNTLYWYLQNLGQGPELLIRYENEEAVDDSQLPKDRFSAERLKGVDSTLKIQPAELGDSAVYLCASSFSGTGGQKLFFGSGTQLSVL.

The chain carries TRBV5-4 and TRBJ1-6; D is possibly TRBD1 (5 bases). Between the trimmed V and J ends, which lost 6 bases and 9 bases, there was a span of 16 bases. The CDR3 consists of 14 residues. Germline CDR1 SGHNT, CDR2 YYREEE (reference sequence). DNA of the CDR3: TGTGCCAGCACCATTATCGGGGGAGGTTCACCCCTCCACTTT. Its translation is CASTIIGGGSPLHF. The full variable domain, with the rest looked up from reference TRBV5-4 and TRBJ1-6, is ETGVTQSPTHLIKTRGQQVTLRCSSQSGHNTVSWYQQALGQGPQFIFQYYREEENGRGNFPPRFSGLQFPNYSSELNVNALELDDSALYLCASTIIGGGSPLHFGNGTRLTVT.

CDR3 sequence: CASSSPNTGELFF. CDR3 nucleotides: TGTGCCAGCAGCTCTCCGAACACCGGGGAGCTGTTTTTT. The chain joins TRBV11-2 to TRBJ2-2; D gene uncertain. The CDR3 sequence is 13 residues long. Germline CDR1 and CDR2: SGHAT and FQNNGV. V was trimmed by 4 bases and J by 0 bases, leaving 3 bases between them.

V and J are TRBV5-1 and TRBJ1-1; perhaps TRBD1 as D (6 bases). In germline, CDR1 is SGHRS, CDR2 YFSETQ. The V gene lost 6 bases and the J gene lost 1 base, with 10 bases spanning the gap. The CDR3 runs to 13 residues. This chain's CDR3 is CASTRDTNTEAFF. CDR3 DNA sequence: TGCGCCAGCACGAGGGACACGAACACTGAAGCTTTCTTT.

This clone was found a few times. The rearrangement links TRBV13 to TRBJ2-1; 11 bases match TRBD1. Germline lookup yields CDR1 PRHDT and CDR2 FYEKMQ (reference sequence). The CDR3 consists of 20 residues. The junction had 15 bases not matched to a gene; V was cut back by 5 bases and J by 0 bases. The CDR3: CASSLYLRTGGRTSYNEQFF. In nucleotides, the CDR3 is TGTGCCAGCAGCCTATACCTAAGGACAGGGGGCCGAACCTCCTACAATGAGCAGTTCTTC.

This rearrangement joins TRBV6-4 to TRBJ2-5; 8 bases align to TRBD1. The CDR3 spans 15 residues. Losses at the gene ends were 2 bases for V and 4 bases for J; bases not matched to a gene: 6. Germline CDR1 is MRHNA and CDR2 is SNTAGT. The DNA for the CDR3 is TGTGCCAGCAGTGACACTACTACAGGGGGAGAGACCCAGTACTTC. Translating gives CASSDTTTGGETQYF.

This clone is medium-sized. The chain combines TRBV11-2 with TRBJ1-2; 9 positions agree with TRBD1. V trimming: 5 bases; J trimming: 7 bases; junction bases outside the gene matches: 8. This CDR3 contains 14 residues. The germline CDR1 and CDR2 sequences are SGHAT and FQNNGV. In DNA, the CDR3 is TGTGCCAGCAGCCCAGGGACAGGGTTCTCTGGCTACACCTTC. It specifies CASSPGTGFSGYTF.

This chain joins TRBV28 and TRBJ2-3, with D perhaps matching TRBD1 (7 bases). V was clipped by 7 bases and J by 9 bases, with 17 bases between them. CDR3 length equals 13 residues. Per the germline V gene, CDR1 is MDHEN and CDR2 is SYDVKM. The CDR3 loop reads CASNQGGVDTQYF. The CDR3 bases are TGTGCCAGCAACCAGGGGGGTGTGGACACGCAGTATTTT.

The chain links TRBV24-1 to TRBJ2-1; 10 bases agree with TRBD1. V shed 3 bases and J 7 bases; nucleotides not matched to a gene: 14. The CDR3 loop spans 18 amino acids. Germline loops: CDR1 KGHDR, CDR2 SFDVKD. The CDR3 sequence: CATSDPTLRDRGPNEQFF. The DNA of the CDR3 is TGTGCCACCAGTGATCCGACCCTCCGGGACAGGGGACCGAATGAGCAGTTCTTC.

CDR3 amino acids: CASSPSWGAHTGELFF. The CDR3 DNA is TGTGCCAGCAGCCCTTCGTGGGGCGCACACACCGGGGAGCTGTTTTTT. The gene calls are TRBV11-2 and TRBJ2-2; D perhaps matches TRBD1 (5 bases). Germline CDR1 SGHAT, CDR2 FQNNGV. Trimming pared 5 bases from V and 3 bases from J, leaving 16 bases between. The CDR3 extends over 16 amino acids.